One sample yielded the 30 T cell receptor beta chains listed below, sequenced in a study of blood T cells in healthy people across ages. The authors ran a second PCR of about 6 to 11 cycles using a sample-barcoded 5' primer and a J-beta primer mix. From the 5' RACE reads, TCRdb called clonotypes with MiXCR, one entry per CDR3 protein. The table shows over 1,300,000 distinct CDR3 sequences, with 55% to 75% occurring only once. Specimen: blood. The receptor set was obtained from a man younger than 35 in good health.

CDR3 sequence: CSARSGVTNTEAFF. The CDR3 nucleotides are TGCAGTGCTAGATCCGGAGTGACTAACACTGAAGCTTTCTTT. This chain joins TRBV20-1 and TRBJ1-1; unclear D gene. The CDR3 has 14 residues. V shed 2 bases and J shed 2 bases, with 12 bases lying between them. Looked up from germline, CDR1 is DFQATT and CDR2 is SNEGSKA (reference sequence).

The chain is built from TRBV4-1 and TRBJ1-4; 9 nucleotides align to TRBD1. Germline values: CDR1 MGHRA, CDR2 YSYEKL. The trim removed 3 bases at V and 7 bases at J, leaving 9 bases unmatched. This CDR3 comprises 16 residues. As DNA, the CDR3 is TGCGCCAGCAGCCAGGTAGCCGGGACAGGGCGTGAAAAACTGTTTTTT. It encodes CASSQVAGTGREKLFF.

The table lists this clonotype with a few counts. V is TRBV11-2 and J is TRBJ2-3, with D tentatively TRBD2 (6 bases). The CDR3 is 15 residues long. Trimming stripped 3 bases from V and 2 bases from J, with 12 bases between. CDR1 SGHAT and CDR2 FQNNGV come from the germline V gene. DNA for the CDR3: TGTGCCAGCAGCTTTCGAGGGAGGTACACAGATACGCAGTATTTT. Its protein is CASSFRGRYTDTQYF. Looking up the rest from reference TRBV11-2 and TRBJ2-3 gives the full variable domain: EAGVAQSPRYKIIEKRQSVAFWCNPISGHATLYWYQQILGQGPKLLIQFQNNGVVDDSQLPKDRFSAERLKGVDSTLKIQPAKLEDSAVYLCASSFRGRYTDTQYFGPGTRLTVL.

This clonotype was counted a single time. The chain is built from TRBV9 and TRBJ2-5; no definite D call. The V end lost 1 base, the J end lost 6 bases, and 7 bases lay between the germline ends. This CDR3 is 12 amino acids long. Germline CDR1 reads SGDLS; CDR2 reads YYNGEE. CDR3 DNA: TGTGCCAGCAGCGTAAGTGACCAGACCCAGTACTTC. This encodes CASSVSDQTQYF.

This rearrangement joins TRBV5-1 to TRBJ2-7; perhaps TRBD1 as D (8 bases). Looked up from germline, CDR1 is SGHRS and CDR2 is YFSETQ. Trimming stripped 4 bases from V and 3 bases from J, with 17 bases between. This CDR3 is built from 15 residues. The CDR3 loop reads CASSPTGEGYYEQYF. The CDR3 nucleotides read TGCGCCAGCAGCCCGACAGGGGAGGGGTACTACGAGCAGTACTTC.

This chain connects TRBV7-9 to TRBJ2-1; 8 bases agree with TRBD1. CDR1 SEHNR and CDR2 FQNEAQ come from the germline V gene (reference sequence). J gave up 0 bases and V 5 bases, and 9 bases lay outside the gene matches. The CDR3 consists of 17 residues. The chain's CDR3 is CASSGRTGRSSYNEQFF. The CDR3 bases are TGTGCCAGCAGCGGTAGGACAGGGAGGAGCTCCTACAATGAGCAGTTCTTC.

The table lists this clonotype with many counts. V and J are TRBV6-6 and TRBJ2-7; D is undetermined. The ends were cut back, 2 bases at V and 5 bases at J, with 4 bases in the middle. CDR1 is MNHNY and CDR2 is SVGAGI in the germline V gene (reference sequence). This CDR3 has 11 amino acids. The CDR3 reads CASSYRDEQYF. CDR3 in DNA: TGTGCCAGCAGTTACAGGGACGAGCAGTACTTC.

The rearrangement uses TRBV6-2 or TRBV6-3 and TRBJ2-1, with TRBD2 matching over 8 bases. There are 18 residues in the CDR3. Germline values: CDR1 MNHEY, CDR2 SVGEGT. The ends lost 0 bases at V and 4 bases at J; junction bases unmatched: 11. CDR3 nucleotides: TGTGCCAGCAGTTACTCGATACGCGGCGGGAGGCGATACAATGAGCAGTTCTTC. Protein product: CASSYSIRGGRRYNEQFF.

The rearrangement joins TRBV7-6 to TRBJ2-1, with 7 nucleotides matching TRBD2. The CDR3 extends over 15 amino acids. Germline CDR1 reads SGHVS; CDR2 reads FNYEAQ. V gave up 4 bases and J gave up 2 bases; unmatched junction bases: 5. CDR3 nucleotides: TGTGCCAGCAGCTCCGCCGGGACTACCTACAATGAGCAGTTCTTC. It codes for CASSSAGTTYNEQFF.

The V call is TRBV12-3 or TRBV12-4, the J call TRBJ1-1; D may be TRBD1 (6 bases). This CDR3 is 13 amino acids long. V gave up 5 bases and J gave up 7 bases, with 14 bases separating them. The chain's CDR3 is CASSTTGRSEAFF. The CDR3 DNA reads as TGTGCCAGCAGTACCACAGGGCGGAGTGAAGCTTTCTTT.

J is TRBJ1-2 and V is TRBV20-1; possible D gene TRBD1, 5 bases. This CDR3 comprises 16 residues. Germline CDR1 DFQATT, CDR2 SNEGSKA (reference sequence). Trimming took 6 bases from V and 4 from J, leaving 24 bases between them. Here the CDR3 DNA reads TGCAGTGCCAAAGGAGCTAGTGTGGGGGACGGCTATGGCTACACCTTC. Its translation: CSAKGASVGDGYGYTF.

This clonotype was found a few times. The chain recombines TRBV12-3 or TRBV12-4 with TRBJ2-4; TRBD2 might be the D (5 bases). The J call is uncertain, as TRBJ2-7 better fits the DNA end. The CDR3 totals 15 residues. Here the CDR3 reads CASSFGRAATYEQYF. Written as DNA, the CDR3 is TGTGCCAGCAGTTTTGGTAGAGCGGCCACCTACGAGCAGTACTTC.

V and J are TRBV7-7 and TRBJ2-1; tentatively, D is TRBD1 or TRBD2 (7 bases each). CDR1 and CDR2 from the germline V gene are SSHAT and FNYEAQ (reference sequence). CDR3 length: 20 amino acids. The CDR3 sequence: CASGLPRDSQMLGTNNEQFF. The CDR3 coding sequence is TGTGCTAGCGGGCTCCCCCGGGACAGCCAAATGCTCGGGACTAACAATGAGCAGTTCTTC.

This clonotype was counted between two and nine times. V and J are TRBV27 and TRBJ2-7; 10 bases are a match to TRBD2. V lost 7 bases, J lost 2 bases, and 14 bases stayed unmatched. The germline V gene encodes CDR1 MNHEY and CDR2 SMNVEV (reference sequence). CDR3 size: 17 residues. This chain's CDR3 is CASTEKGLAPITYEQYF. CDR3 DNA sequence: TGTGCCAGCACCGAAAAGGGACTAGCGCCGATTACCTACGAGCAGTACTTC.

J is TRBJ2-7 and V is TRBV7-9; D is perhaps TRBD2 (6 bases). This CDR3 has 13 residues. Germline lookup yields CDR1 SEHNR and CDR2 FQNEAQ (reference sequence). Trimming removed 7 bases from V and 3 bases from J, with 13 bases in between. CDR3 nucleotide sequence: TGTGCCAGCACGGGACTGGAGGGCTACGAGCAGTACTTC. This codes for CASTGLEGYEQYF. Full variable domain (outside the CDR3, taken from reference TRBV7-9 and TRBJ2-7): DTGVSQNPRHKITKRGQNVTFRCDPISEHNRLYWYRQTLGQGPEFLTYFQNEAQLEKSRLLSDRFSAERPKGSFSTLEIQRTEQGDSAMYLCASTGLEGYEQYFGPGTRLTVT.

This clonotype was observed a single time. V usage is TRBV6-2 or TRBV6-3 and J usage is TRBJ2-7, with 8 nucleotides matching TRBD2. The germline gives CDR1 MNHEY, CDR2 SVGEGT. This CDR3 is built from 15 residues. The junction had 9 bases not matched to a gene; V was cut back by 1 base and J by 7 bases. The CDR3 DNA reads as TGTGCCAGCAGTTACTTGGCGGGAGGATCAGCTGAGCAGTACTTC. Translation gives CASSYLAGGSAEQYF.

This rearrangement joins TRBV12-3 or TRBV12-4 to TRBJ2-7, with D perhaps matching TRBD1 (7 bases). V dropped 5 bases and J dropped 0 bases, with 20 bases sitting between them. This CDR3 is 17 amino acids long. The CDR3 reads CASSPNPAGQTSYEQYF. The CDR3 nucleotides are TGTGCCAGCAGTCCCAACCCCGCGGGACAGACCTCCTACGAGCAGTACTTC.

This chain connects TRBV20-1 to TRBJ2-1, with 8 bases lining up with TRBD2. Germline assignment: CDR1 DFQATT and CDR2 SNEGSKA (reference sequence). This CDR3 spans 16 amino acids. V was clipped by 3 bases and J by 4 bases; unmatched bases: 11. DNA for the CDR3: TGCAGTGCTAGTCTCCCCGGAACTAGCGGTTACAATGAGCAGTTCTTC. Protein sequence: CSASLPGTSGYNEQFF.

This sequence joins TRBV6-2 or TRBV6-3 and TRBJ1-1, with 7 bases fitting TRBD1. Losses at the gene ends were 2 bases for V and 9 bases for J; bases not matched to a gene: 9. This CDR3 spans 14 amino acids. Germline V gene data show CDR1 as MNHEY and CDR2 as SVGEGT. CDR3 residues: CASSYGAQGTKAFF. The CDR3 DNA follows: TGTGCCAGCAGTTACGGCGCACAGGGGACCAAAGCTTTCTTT.

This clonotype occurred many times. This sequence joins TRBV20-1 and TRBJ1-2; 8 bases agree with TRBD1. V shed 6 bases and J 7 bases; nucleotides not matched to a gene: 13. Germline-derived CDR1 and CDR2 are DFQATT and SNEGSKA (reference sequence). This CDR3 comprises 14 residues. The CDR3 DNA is TGCAGTGCGTCTCGGAGGCAGGGGGCTGGTGGCTACACCTTC. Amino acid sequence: CSASRRQGAGGYTF.

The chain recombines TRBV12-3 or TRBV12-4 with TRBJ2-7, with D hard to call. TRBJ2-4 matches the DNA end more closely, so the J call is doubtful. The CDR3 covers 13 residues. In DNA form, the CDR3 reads TGTGCCAGCAGACCCTCGACACAAAACATTCAGTACTTC. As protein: CASRPSTQNIQYF.

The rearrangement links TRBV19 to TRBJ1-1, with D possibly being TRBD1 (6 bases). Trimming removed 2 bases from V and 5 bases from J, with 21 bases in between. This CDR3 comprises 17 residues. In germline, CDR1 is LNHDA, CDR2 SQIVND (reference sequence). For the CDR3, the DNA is TGTGCCAGTAGTATAAGGTCCGGGACACTGACTCCGACTGAAGCTTTCTTT. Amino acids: CASSIRSGTLTPTEAFF.

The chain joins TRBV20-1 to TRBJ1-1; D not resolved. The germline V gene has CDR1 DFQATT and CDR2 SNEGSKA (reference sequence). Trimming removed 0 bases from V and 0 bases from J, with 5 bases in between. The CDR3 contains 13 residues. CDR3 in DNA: TGCAGTGCTAGAGATGAGTTGAACACTGAAGCTTTCTTT. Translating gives CSARDELNTEAFF.

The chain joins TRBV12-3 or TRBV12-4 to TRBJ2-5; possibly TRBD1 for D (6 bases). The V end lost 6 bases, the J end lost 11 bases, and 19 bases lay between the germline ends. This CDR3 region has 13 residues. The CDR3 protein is CASSPNRAGEQYF. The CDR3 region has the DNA TGTGCCAGCAGCCCTAACAGGGCCGGGGAGCAGTACTTC.

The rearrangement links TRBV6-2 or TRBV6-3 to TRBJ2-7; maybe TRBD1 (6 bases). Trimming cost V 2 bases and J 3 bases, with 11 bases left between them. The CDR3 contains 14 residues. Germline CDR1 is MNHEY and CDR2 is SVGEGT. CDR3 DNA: TGTGCCAGCAGTTACAATAGGGACATCTACGAGCAGTACTTC. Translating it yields CASSYNRDIYEQYF.

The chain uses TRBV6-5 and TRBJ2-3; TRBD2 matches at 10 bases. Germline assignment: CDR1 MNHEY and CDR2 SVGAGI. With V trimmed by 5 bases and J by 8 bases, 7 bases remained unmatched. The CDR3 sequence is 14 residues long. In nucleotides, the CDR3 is TGTGCCAGCAGTAGGACTAGCGGTCAGGGTACGCAGTATTTT. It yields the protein CASSRTSGQGTQYF.

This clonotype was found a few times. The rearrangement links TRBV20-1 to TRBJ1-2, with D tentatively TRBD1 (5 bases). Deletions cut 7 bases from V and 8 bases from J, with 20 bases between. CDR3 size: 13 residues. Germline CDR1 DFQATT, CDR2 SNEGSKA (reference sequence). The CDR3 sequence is CSVKTSGTTGYTF. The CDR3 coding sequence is TGCAGTGTTAAAACTTCCGGGACGACCGGCTACACCTTC.

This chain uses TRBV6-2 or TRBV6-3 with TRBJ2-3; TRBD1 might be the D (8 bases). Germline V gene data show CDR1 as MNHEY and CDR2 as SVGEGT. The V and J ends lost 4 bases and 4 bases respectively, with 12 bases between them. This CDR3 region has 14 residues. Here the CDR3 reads CASSWTGRADTQYF. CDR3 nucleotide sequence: TGTGCCAGCAGTTGGACAGGGAGGGCAGATACGCAGTATTTT.

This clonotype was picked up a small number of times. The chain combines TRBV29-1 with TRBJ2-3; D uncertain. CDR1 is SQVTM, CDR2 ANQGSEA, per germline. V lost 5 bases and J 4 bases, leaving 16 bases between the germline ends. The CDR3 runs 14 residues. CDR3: CSVSPGIRSDTQYF. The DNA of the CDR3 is TGCAGCGTTTCGCCTGGAATCCGGTCAGATACGCAGTATTTT.

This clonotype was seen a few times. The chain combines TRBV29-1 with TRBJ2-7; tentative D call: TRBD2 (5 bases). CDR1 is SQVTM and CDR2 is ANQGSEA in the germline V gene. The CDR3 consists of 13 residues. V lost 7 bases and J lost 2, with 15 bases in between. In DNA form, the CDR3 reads TGCAGCGCAAAAGGCGGAGGAGCCTACGAGCAGTACTTC. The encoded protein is CSAKGGGAYEQYF.